The 22 T cell receptor beta chains below were found in one sample sequenced in a study of T cell responses to AZD1222 COVID-19 vaccine. TCRdb's table, derived via immunoSEQ multiplex PCR, lists solely in-frame clones and lacks some. The repertoire holds around 110,000 clones, with over 75% as singletons. Specimen: peripheral blood, collected on day 0 of AZD1222 vaccination. These receptors were collected from an adult in good health.

This clone appeared once. In nucleotides, the CDR3 is TGTGCCAGCAGCTTATATACGAACACTGAAGCTTTCTTT. Translated: CASSLYTNTEAFF. V is TRBV11-3 and J is TRBJ1-1, with D hard to call. The CDR3 length is 13 residues. Per the germline V gene, CDR1 is SGHNT and CDR2 is YENEEA. Trimming took off 2 bases at V and 1 base at J, with 5 bases between the two ends.

This sequence joins TRBV7-9 and TRBJ1-2; possibly TRBD1 for D (6 bases). CDR1 SEHNR and CDR2 FQNEAQ come from the germline V gene (reference sequence). V lost 1 base to trimming and J lost 5 bases, with 8 bases between them. The CDR3 consists of 13 residues. The CDR3, as DNA: TGTGCCAGCAGCTTAGGGACAGCGTATGGCTACACCTTC. This translates into CASSLGTAYGYTF.

V is TRBV6-5 and J is TRBJ2-7; possibly TRBD1 for D (5 bases). V shed 0 bases and J shed 5 bases, with 14 bases lying between them. There are 15 residues in the CDR3. Germline values: CDR1 MNHEY, CDR2 SVGAGI. CDR3 DNA: TGTGCCAGCAGTTACTCGACTTCATGGGGCAACGAGCAGTACTTC. Amino acid sequence: CASSYSTSWGNEQYF.

The rearrangement links TRBV28 to TRBJ1-5; weak D call: TRBD1 (5 bases). This CDR3 comprises 14 residues. From germline, CDR1 is MDHEN and CDR2 SYDVKM. V lost 6 bases, J lost 7 bases, and 16 bases lay in between. In DNA form, the CDR3 reads TGTGCCAGCAGAGTCACAGGCTCGGGGCAGCCCCAGCATTTT. Protein: CASRVTGSGQPQHF.

The chain recombines TRBV9 with TRBJ1-5, with a tentative D call TRBD1 (6 bases). CDR3 size: 15 residues. From germline, CDR1 is SGDLS and CDR2 YYNGEE. V dropped 0 bases and J dropped 3 bases, with 10 bases sitting between them. CDR3 region: CASSVGSGDNQPQHF. In DNA, the CDR3 is TGTGCCAGCAGCGTAGGTTCAGGGGACAATCAGCCCCAGCATTTT.

This clone was seen once. V gene TRBV2 combines with J gene TRBJ1-5; TRBD1 might be the D (5 bases). Trimming took off 3 bases at V and 7 bases at J, with 13 bases between the two ends. Per germline, CDR1 SNHLY and CDR2 FYNNEI. This CDR3 is built from 14 residues. CDR3 protein: CASSDMGGRQPQHF. CDR3 sequence (DNA): TGTGCCAGCAGTGATATGGGGGGTCGGCAGCCCCAGCATTTT.

The chain joins TRBV5-1 to TRBJ1-1, with D possibly being TRBD1 (6 bases). CDR1 SGHRS and CDR2 YFSETQ come from the germline V gene. V was pared by 4 bases and J by 0 bases, with 13 bases between. The CDR3 is 15 amino acids. Here the CDR3 DNA reads TGCGCCAGCAGCATTAAACAGGGAGTGAACACTGAAGCTTTCTTT. This encodes CASSIKQGVNTEAFF. The full variable domain, in which reference TRBV5-1 and TRBJ1-1 provide the parts outside the CDR3, is KAGVTQTPRYLIKTRGQQVTLSCSPISGHRSVSWYQQTPGQGLQFLFEYFSETQRNKGNFPGRFSGRQFSNSRSEMNVSTLELGDSALYLCASSIKQGVNTEAFFGQGTRLTVV.

The rearrangement uses TRBV20-1 and TRBJ1-2; D is unresolved. CDR1 and CDR2 from the germline V gene are DFQATT and SNEGSKA (reference sequence). This CDR3 is 11 amino acids long. V lost 6 bases, J lost 4 bases, and 9 bases lay in between. CDR3 bases: TGCAGTGCCAATAGGGCCTATGGCTACACCTTC. Protein product: CSANRAYGYTF.

The rearrangement links TRBV30 to TRBJ1-3; 7 bases fit TRBD1. The V gene end was trimmed by 4 bases and the J gene end by 2 bases; junction bases not matched to a gene: 5. This CDR3 is 14 amino acids long. Germline CDR1 GTSNPN, CDR2 SVGIG (reference sequence). CDR3 loop: CAWNQGVAGNTIYF. In DNA, the CDR3 is TGTGCCTGGAATCAGGGGGTGGCTGGAAACACCATATATTTT.

This clone appeared a few times. The V call is TRBV19, the J call TRBJ1-1; 10 bases agree with TRBD1. V dropped 7 bases and J dropped 4; count of bases not matched to a gene: 9. This CDR3 comprises 15 residues. Germline assignment: CDR1 LNHDA and CDR2 SQIVND (reference sequence). DNA of the CDR3: TGTGCCAGTACCAACCCGGGACAGGGGACCACTGAAGCTTTCTTT. Translating it yields CASTNPGQGTTEAFF.

This clone appeared a few times. This chain links TRBV3-1 (or the pseudogene TRBV3-2) with TRBJ2-3; no definite D call. The length of the CDR3 is 15 residues. Germline V lookup: CDR1 LGHDT, CDR2 YNNKEL (reference sequence). The V end lost 1 base, the J end lost 0 bases, and 8 bases lay between the germline ends. CDR3 loop: CASSQGHGSTDTQYF. The CDR3 nucleotides are TGTGCCAGCAGCCAAGGACATGGTAGCACAGATACGCAGTATTTT.

The chain couples TRBV28 to TRBJ2-1; no reliable D call. CDR1 MDHEN and CDR2 SYDVKM come from the germline V gene. The CDR3 has 15 amino acids. V was shortened by 8 bases and J by 4 bases, with 18 bases between the two germline ends. CDR3 loop: CASEELANPYNEQFF. CDR3 bases: TGTGCCAGCGAGGAGTTGGCTAACCCGTACAATGAGCAGTTCTTC.

This chain links TRBV6-5 with TRBJ1-6, with TRBD1 identical over 9 bases. In germline, CDR1 is MNHEY, CDR2 SVGAGI. The junction had 7 bases not matched to a gene; V was cut back by 6 bases and J by 7 bases. The CDR3 loop spans 15 amino acids. CDR3 sequence reads: CASRGVGTGNSPLHF. The CDR3 nucleotides are TGTGCCAGCAGGGGGGTAGGGACAGGGAATTCACCCCTCCACTTT.

This clone has more than one count but fewer than ten. Different DNA sequences within this sample yield the same CDR3. The chain couples TRBV28 to TRBJ1-5; D ambiguous. This CDR3 comprises 11 residues. Germline CDR1 MDHEN, CDR2 SYDVKM. V lost 5 bases, J lost 2 bases, and 1 base lay in between. The CDR3 nucleotides read TGTGCCAGCAGTGGCAATCAGCCCCAGCATTTT. It yields the protein CASSGNQPQHF.

The chain is built from TRBV12-3 or TRBV12-4 and TRBJ1-1; the D is unclear. Trimming left V 5 bases short and J 8 bases short, with 12 bases between. The CDR3 runs to 12 residues. CDR3 in DNA: TGTGCCAGCAGTCCCCATGGGAGAGAAGCTTTCTTT. It specifies CASSPHGREAFF.

The rearrangement joins TRBV28 to TRBJ2-1, with TRBD1 matching over 8 bases. After removal of 1 base from V and 8 bases from J, the junction contained 16 bases not matched to a gene. Germline V lookup: CDR1 MDHEN, CDR2 SYDVKM. The CDR3 covers 18 residues. CDR3 in DNA: TGTGCCAGCAGTTTATCCGGTAGTGGGACAGGACCCCCCGATGAGCAGTTCTTC. It codes for CASSLSGSGTGPPDEQFF.

The chain recombines TRBV6-4 with TRBJ1-6, with D perhaps TRBD1 (6 bases). V was shortened by 7 bases and J by 7 bases, with 14 bases between the two germline ends. Germline lookup yields CDR1 MRHNA and CDR2 SNTAGT. This CDR3 region has 14 residues. CDR3 bases: TGTGCCAGCAAGTCGGACAGCTTCAATTCACCCCTCCACTTT. It yields the protein CASKSDSFNSPLHF.

This rearrangement joins TRBV7-2 to TRBJ2-4; D not certain. Germline V gene lookup returns CDR1 SGHTA and CDR2 FQGNSA. This CDR3 spans 17 amino acids. The V end was cut by 2 bases, the J end by 3 bases, with 17 bases between. The CDR3 DNA is TGTGCCAGCAGCTTAATGTTTGGGTCTCACGTCAAAAACATTCAGTACTTC. This encodes CASSLMFGSHVKNIQYF.

This sequence joins TRBV4-2 and TRBJ1-5, with D uncertain. Germline CDR1 LGHNA, CDR2 YNFKEQ. The CDR3 loop spans 13 amino acids. Deletions cut 3 bases from V and 5 bases from J, with 8 bases between. CDR3 residues: CASSHEADQPQHF. As DNA, the CDR3 is TGTGCCAGCAGCCATGAGGCGGATCAGCCCCAGCATTTT.

The chain uses TRBV5-4 and TRBJ2-2; tentative D call: TRBD1 (5 bases). Per the germline V gene, CDR1 is SGHNT and CDR2 is YYREEE (reference sequence). The CDR3 extends over 12 amino acids. Trimming shortened V by 4 bases and J by 6 bases, and 7 bases separated the two germline ends. The CDR3: CASSKGAGELFF. CDR3 nucleotide sequence: TGTGCCAGCAGCAAAGGGGCCGGGGAGCTGTTTTTT.

This clone was observed a handful of times. This chain links TRBV7-2 with TRBJ2-1, with D possibly being TRBD2 (6 bases). Trimming took 2 bases from V and 4 from J, leaving 9 bases between them. This CDR3 has 14 residues. CDR1 SGHTA and CDR2 FQGNSA come from the germline V gene. The CDR3 DNA reads as TGTGCCAGCAGCTTAATTGGGGGGTACAATGAGCAGTTCTTC. This translates into CASSLIGGYNEQFF.

This clone was seen once. The chain couples TRBV28 to TRBJ1-5; a possible D gene is TRBD1 (5 bases). Trimming removed 7 bases at V and 0 bases at J, with 19 bases between. This CDR3 region has 17 residues. Germline CDR1 is MDHEN and CDR2 is SYDVKM. CDR3 loop: CASTSWGSSYSNQPQHF. The CDR3 DNA reads as TGTGCCAGCACCTCGTGGGGCAGCTCCTATAGCAATCAGCCCCAGCATTTT.